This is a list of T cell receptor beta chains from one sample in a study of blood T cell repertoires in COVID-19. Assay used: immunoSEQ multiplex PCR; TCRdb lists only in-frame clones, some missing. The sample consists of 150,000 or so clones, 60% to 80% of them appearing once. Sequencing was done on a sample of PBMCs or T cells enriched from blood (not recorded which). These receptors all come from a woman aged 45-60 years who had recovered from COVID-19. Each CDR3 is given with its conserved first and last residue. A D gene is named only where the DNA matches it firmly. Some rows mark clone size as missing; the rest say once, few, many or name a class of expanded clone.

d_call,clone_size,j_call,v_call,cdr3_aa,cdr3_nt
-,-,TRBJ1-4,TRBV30,CAWSVRGSEKLFF,TGTGCCTGGAGTGTACGGGGGAGTGAAAAACTGTTTTTT
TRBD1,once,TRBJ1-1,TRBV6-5,CASSYASGQGVTEAFF,TGTGCCAGCAGTTACGCGAGCGGACAGGGGGTGACTGAAGCTTTCTTT
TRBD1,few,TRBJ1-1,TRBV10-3,CAISGTGEGRNEAFF,TGTGCCATCAGTGGGACAGGAGAGGGTCGGAATGAAGCTTTCTTT
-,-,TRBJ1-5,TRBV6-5,CASNRSKGNQPQHF,TGTGCCAGCAATAGGAGTAAGGGGAATCAGCCCCAGCATTTT
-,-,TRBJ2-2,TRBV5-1,CASSLEGGTTGELFF,TGCGCCAGCAGCTTAGAGGGAGGAACCACCGGGGAGCTGTTTTTT
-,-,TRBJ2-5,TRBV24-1,CATSGLIGETQYF,TGTGCCACCAGTGGATTGATCGGGGAGACCCAGTACTTC
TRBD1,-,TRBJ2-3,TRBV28,CASSGDRGGSTDTQYF,TGTGCCAGCAGTGGGGACAGGGGCGGGAGCACAGATACGCAGTATTTT
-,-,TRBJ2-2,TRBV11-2,CASSSTWSAGELFF,TGTGCCAGCAGCTCCACGTGGTCGGCCGGGGAGCTGTTTTTT
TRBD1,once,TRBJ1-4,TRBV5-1,CASRETGGGNEKLFF,TGCGCCAGCAGGGAGACAGGGGGCGGAAATGAAAAACTGTTTTTT
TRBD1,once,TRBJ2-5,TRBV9,CASSAPGQGQETQYF,TGTGCCAGCAGCGCGCCGGGACAGGGACAAGAGACCCAGTACTTC
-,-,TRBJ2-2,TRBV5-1,CASSLESVTGELFF,TGCGCCAGCAGCTTGGAGAGCGTCACCGGGGAGCTGTTTTTT
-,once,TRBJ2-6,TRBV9,CASSEQISSGANVLTF,TGTGCCAGCAGCGAACAGATTAGCTCTGGGGCCAACGTCCTGACTTTC
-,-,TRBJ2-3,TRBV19,CASKGGGTDTQYF,TGTGCCAGTAAGGGCGGGGGCACAGATACGCAGTATTTT
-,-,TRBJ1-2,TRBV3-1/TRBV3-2,CASSKNREYYGYTF,TGTGCCAGCAGCAAAAACAGGGAATACTATGGCTACACCTTC
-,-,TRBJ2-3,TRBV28,CASSLTDTQYF,TGTGCCAGCAGTCTGACAGATACGCAGTATTTT
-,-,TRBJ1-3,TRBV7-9,CASSTGSHSGNTIYF,TGTGCCAGCAGCACAGGGTCCCACTCTGGAAACACCATATATTTT
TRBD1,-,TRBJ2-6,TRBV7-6,CASSLPDRGRRGANVLTF,TGTGCCAGCAGCTTACCCGACAGGGGGCGTAGAGGGGCCAACGTCCTGACTTTC
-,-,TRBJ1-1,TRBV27,CASSLGQANTEAFF,TGTGCCAGCAGTTTGGGGCAGGCTAACACTGAAGCTTTCTTT
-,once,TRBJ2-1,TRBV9,CASRRTPSGNEQFF,TGTGCCAGCAGGCGGACACCCTCAGGCAATGAGCAGTTCTTC
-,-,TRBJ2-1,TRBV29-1,CSVEGWQFSYNEQFF,TGCAGCGTTGAAGGGTGGCAGTTCTCCTACAATGAGCAGTTCTTC
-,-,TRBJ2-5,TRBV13,CASSSRGGETQYF,TGTGCCAGCAGCTCCAGGGGCGGCGAGACCCAGTACTTC
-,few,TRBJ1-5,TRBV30,CAWSVGSRAGRNQPQHF,TGTGCCTGGAGCGTGGGATCTCGAGCGGGGCGGAATCAGCCCCAGCATTTT
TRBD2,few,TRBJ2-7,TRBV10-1,CASSGTSGSYEQYF,TGCGCCAGCAGTGGAACTAGCGGGAGTTACGAGCAGTACTTC
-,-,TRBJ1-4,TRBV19,CASSIGEKLFF,TGTGCCAGTAGTATCGGGGAAAAACTGTTTTTT
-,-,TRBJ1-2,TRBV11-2,CASSLIRGLDGYTF,TGTGCCAGCAGCTTAATCAGAGGGTTAGATGGCTACACCTTC
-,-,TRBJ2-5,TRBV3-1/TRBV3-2,CASSQEIRSQETQYF,TGTGCCAGCAGCCAAGAGATTAGATCACAAGAGACCCAGTACTTC
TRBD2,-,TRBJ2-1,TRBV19,CASNIAGGIREQFF,TGTGCCAGTAATATAGCGGGAGGGATTCGGGAGCAGTTCTTC
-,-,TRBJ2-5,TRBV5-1,CASSLGGFETQYF,TGCGCCAGCAGCTTGGGAGGGTTCGAGACCCAGTACTTC
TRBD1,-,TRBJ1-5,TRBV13,CASSSRGQGQPQHF,TGTGCCAGCAGCTCAAGGGGGCAGGGACAGCCCCAGCATTTT
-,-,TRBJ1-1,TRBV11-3,CASSQVIPEAFF,TGTGCCAGCAGCCAGGTAATCCCTGAAGCTTTCTTT
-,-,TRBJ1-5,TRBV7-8,CASSGGVQGRGQPQHF,TGTGCCAGCAGCGGCGGAGTACAGGGCCGAGGACAGCCCCAGCATTTT
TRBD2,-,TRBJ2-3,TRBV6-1,CASSVAGVRTDTQYF,TGTGCCAGCAGTGTAGCGGGAGTCCGCACAGATACGCAGTATTTT
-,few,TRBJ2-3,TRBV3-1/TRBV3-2,CASSQDGGMADTQYF,TGTGCCAGCAGCCAAGATGGAGGGATGGCAGATACGCAGTATTTT
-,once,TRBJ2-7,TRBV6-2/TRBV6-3,CASSTRGQSEEQYF,TGTGCCAGCAGTACCCGTGGACAGTCGGAAGAGCAGTACTTC
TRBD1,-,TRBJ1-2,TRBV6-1,CASSEKGALGYTF,TGTGCCAGCAGTGAAAAGGGGGCGCTTGGCTACACCTTC
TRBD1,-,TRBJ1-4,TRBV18,CASSPRGQAEKLFF,TGTGCCAGCTCACCACGAGGACAGGCCGAAAAACTGTTTTTT
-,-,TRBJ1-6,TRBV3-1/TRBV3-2,CASSQRTEPLHF,TGTGCCAGCAGCCAACGGACAGAACCCCTCCACTTT
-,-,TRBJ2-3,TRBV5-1,CASGRGQTSTDTQYF,TGCGCCAGCGGTCGAGGACAGACTAGCACAGATACGCAGTATTTT
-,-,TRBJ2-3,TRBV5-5,CASRTTPGAGDTQYF,TGTGCCAGCAGAACCACTCCAGGGGCAGGGGATACGCAGTATTTT